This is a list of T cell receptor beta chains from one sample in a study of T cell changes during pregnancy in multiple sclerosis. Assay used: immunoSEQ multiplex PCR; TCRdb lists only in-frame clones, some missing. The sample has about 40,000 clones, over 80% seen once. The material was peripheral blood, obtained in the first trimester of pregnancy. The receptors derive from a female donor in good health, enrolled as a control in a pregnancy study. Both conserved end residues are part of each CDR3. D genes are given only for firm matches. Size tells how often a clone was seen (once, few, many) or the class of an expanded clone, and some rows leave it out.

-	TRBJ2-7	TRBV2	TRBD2	TGTGCCAGCAGAAGGACTAGTCCAAACGAGCAGTACTTC	CASRRTSPNEQYF
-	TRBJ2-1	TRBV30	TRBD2	TGTGCCCAGGGGACTAGTCGTGAGCAGTTCTTC	CAQGTSREQFF
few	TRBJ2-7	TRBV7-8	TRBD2	TGTGCCAGCAGTAACCAGCGGGGGCTGGGGGAGCAGTACTTC	CASSNQRGLGEQYF
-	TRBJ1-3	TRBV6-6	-	TGTGCCAGCAGTTACCTCTCTGGAAACACCATATATTTT	CASSYLSGNTIYF
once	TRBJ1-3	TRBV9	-	TGTGCCAGCAGCATCACTTCGGGAAACACCATATATTTT	CASSITSGNTIYF
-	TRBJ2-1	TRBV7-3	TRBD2	TGTGCCAGCAGCTTAATGGCTAGCCGGGAGGGGTACAATGAGCAGTTCTTC	CASSLMASREGYNEQFF
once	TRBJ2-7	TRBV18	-	TGTGCCAGCTCACCACTCTCAACAGGGTCTATGGAAGAGCAGTACTTC	CASSPLSTGSMEEQYF
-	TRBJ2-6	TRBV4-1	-	TGCGCCAGCAGCCAAGACGACAGTGCTGGGGCCAACGTCCTGACTTTC	CASSQDDSAGANVLTF
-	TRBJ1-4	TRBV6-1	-	TGTGCCAGCAGAGGGGGGGGTAAAGGGGAAAAACTGTTTTTT	CASRGGGKGEKLFF
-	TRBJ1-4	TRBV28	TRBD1	TGTGCCAGCAGTATCCTCAAGGGGGCGTGGGAAAAACTGTTTTTT	CASSILKGAWEKLFF
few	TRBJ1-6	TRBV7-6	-	TGTGCCAGCAGTGTATTTGGGGAAGGAGGTTCACCCCTCCACTTT	CASSVFGEGGSPLHF
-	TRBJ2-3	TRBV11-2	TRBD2	TGTGCCAGCAGCTTATTACGGGAGGGAGGCACAGATACGCAGTATTTT	CASSLLREGGTDTQYF
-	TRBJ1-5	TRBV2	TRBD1	TGTGCCAGCAGGGGAGGGACAGGTAGCAATCAGCCCCAGCATTTT	CASRGGTGSNQPQHF
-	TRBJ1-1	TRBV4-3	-	TGCGCCAGCAGCCAAGATCGTGGCCAAATGAACACTGAAGCTTTCTTT	CASSQDRGQMNTEAFF
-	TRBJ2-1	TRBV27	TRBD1	TGTGCCAGCAGTTCACAGGGGAATGAGCAGTTCTTC	CASSSQGNEQFF
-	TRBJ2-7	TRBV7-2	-	TGTGCCAGCAGCTCGGCCGGGGGGGGGACCAGGGGGTACGAGCAGTACTTC	CASSSAGGGTRGYEQYF
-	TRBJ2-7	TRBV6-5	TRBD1	TGTGCCAGCAGTTCGGGGACCGGGACAGGGAGCAACGAGCAGTACTTC	CASSSGTGTGSNEQYF
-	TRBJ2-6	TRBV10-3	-	TGTGCCATCGAGGATGGTGGGGCCAACGTCCTGACTTTC	CAIEDGGANVLTF
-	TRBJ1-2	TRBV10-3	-	TGTGCCATCAGTTCCAATCGGGGGGTCAACTATGGCTACACCTTC	CAISSNRGVNYGYTF
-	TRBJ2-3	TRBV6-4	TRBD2	TGTGCCAGCAGTAAGGACAGCGGGGGATCCACAGATACGCAGTATTTT	CASSKDSGGSTDTQYF
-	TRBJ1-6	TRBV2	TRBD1	TGTGCCAGCAGTGAGGGACAGGGGGCCAGTTCACCCCTCCACTTT	CASSEGQGASSPLHF
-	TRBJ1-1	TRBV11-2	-	TGTGCCAGCAGCTTCTCAGGGGCTAACACTGAAGCTTTCTTT	CASSFSGANTEAFF
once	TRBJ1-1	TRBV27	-	TGTGCCAGCAGTCCCCCCCCGGGACTCAAGAGGGGAGCTTTCTTT	CASSPPPGLKRGAFF
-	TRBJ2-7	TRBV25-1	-	TGTGCCAGCATAGAGTCTGCGGGGGCTACCTACGAGCAGTACTTC	CASIESAGATYEQYF
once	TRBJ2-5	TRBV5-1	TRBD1	TGCGCCAGCAGATCCGGGACAGGGGAAGAGACCCAGTACTTC	CASRSGTGEETQYF
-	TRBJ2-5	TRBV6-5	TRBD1	TGTGCCAGCAGTCCGGGACAGGACCTTAAGACCCAGTACTTC	CASSPGQDLKTQYF
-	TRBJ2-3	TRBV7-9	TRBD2	TGTGCCAGCAGCTCGACCCTAGCGGGGCCCTCCACAGATACGCAGTATTTT	CASSSTLAGPSTDTQYF